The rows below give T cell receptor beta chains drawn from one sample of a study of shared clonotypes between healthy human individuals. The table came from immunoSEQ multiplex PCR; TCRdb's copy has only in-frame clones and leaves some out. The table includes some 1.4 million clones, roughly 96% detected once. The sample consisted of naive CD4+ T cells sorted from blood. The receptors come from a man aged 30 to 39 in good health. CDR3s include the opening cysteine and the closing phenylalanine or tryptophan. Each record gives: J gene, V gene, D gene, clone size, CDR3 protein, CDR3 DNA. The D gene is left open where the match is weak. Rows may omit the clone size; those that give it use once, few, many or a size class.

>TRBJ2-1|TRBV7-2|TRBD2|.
CASSLSGRAKFF
TGTGCCAGCAGCCTGAGCGGGAGGGCCAAGTTCTTC
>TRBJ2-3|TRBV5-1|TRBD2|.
CASSPLAGASTDTQYF
TGCGCCAGCAGCCCCCTGGCGGGAGCTAGCACAGATACGCAGTATTTT
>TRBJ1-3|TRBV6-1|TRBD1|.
CASQGVAGNTIYF
TGTGCCAGCCAGGGGGTCGCCGGAAACACCATATATTTT
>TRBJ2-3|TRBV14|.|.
CASSPTHTDTQYF
TGTGCCAGCAGCCCCACGCATACAGATACGCAGTATTTT
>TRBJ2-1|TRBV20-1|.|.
CSARGSRQFF
TGCAGTGCTAGAGGGAGTAGGCAGTTCTTC
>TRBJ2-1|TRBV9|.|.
CASSVGGLRSSYNEQFF
TGTGCCAGCAGCGTAGGCGGACTGAGAAGCTCCTACAATGAGCAGTTCTTC
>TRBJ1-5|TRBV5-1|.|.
CASSFKEGQPQHF
TGCGCCAGCAGCTTTAAGGAGGGTCAGCCCCAGCATTTT
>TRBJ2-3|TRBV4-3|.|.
CASSQELALRDTQYF
TGCGCCAGCAGCCAAGAACTAGCTCTCCGAGATACGCAGTATTTT
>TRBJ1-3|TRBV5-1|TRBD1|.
CASSLGTGAIGNTIYF
TGCGCCAGCAGCCTCGGGACAGGGGCGATTGGAAACACCATATATTTT
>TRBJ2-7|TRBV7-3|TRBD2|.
CASSPTSGRISEQYF
TGTGCCAGCAGCCCTACTAGCGGGAGGATTAGCGAGCAGTACTTC
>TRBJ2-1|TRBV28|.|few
CASSLFPNEQFF
TGTGCCAGCAGTTTATTCCCAAATGAGCAGTTCTTC
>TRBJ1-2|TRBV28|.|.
CASRRDFQNYGYTF
TGTGCCAGCAGAAGAGACTTCCAAAACTATGGCTACACCTTC
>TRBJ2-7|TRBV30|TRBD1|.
CAWNRDRGYEQYF
TGTGCCTGGAACCGGGACAGGGGGTACGAGCAGTACTTC
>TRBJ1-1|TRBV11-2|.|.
CASSLNREASEAFF
TGTGCCAGCAGCTTAAACAGGGAGGCCTCTGAAGCTTTCTTT
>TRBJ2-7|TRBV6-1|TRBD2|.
CASSVSGSSYEQYF
TGTGCCAGCAGTGTAAGCGGGAGCTCCTACGAGCAGTACTTC
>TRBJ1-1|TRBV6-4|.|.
CASSQTPNTEAFF
TGTGCCAGCAGCCAGACGCCGAACACTGAAGCTTTCTTT
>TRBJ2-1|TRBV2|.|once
CASSEARQLLRGEQFF
TGTGCCAGCAGTGAAGCAAGGCAGCTTCTACGGGGTGAGCAGTTCTTC
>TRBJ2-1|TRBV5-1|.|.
CASSLIRGSYNEQFF
TGCGCCAGCAGCTTGATCCGGGGCTCCTACAATGAGCAGTTCTTC
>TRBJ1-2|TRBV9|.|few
CASSVDGGAGYTF
TGTGCCAGCAGCGTAGATGGGGGCGCGGGCTACACCTTC
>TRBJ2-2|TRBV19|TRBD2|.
CASSSSGRYTGELFF
TGTGCCAGTAGTTCTAGCGGGAGGTACACCGGGGAGCTGTTTTTT
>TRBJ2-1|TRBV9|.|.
CASSVELGSSYNEQFF
TGTGCCAGCAGCGTAGAATTGGGGAGCTCCTACAATGAGCAGTTCTTC
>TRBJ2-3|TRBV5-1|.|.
CASSLKTDTQYF
TGCGCCAGCAGCTTGAAAACGGATACGCAGTATTTT
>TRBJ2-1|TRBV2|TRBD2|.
CASSLSLAGPYNEQFF
TGTGCCAGCAGCCTATCACTAGCGGGGCCCTACAATGAGCAGTTCTTC
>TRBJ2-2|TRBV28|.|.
CASKVGDPGTGELFF
TGTGCCAGCAAGGTTGGGGACCCAGGCACCGGGGAGCTGTTTTTT
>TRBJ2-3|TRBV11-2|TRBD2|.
CASSSTSGSPDTQYF
TGTGCCAGCAGCTCGACTAGCGGGAGTCCAGACACGCAGTATTTT
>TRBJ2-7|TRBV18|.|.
CASSPEYGAATYEQYF
TGTGCCAGCTCACCCGAGTACGGGGCCGCAACCTACGAGCAGTACTTC